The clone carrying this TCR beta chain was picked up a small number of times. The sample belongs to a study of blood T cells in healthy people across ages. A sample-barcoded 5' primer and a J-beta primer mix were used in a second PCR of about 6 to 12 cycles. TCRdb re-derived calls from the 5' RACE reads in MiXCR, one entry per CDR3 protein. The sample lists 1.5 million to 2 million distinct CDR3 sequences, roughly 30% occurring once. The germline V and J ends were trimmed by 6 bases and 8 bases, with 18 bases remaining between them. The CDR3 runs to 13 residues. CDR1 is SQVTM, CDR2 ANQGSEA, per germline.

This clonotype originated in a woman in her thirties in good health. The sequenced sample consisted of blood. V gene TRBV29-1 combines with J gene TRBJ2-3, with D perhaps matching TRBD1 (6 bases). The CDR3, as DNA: TGCAGCGTGGGTAGGGGGACGGCCAGTACGCAGTATTTT. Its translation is CSVGRGTASTQYF.